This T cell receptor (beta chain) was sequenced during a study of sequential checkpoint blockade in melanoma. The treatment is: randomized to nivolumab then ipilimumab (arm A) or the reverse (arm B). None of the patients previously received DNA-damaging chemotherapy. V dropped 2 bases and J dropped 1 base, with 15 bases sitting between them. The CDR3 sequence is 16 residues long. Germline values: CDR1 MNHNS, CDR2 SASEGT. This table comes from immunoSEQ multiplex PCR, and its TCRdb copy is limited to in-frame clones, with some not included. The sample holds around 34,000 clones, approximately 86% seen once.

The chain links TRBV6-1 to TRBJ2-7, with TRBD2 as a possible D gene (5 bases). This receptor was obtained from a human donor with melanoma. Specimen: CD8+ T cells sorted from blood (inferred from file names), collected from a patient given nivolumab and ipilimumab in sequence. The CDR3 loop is CASSEFRGGGSYEQYF. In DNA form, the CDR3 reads TGTGCCAGCAGTGAATTTAGAGGTGGAGGATCCTACGAGCAGTACTTC.